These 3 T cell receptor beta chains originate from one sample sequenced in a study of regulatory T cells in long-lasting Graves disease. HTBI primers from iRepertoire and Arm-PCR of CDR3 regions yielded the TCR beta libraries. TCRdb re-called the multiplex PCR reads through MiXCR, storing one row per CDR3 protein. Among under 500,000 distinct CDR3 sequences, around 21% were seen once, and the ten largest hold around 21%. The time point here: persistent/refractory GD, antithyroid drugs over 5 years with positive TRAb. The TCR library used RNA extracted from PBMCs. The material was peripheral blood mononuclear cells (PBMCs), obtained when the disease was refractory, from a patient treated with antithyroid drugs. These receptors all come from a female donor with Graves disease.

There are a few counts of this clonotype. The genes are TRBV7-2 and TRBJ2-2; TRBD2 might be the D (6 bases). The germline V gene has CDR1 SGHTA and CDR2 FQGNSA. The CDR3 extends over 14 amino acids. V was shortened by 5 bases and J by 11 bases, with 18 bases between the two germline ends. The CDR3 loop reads CASSITEGGFELFF. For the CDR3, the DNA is TGTGCCAGCAGCATTACGGAGGGCGGCTTTGAGCTGTTTTTT.

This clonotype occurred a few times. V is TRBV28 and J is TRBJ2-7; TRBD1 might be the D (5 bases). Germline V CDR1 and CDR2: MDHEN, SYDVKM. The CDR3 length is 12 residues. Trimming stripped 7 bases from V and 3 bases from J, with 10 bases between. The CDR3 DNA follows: TGTGCCAGCAAGGACACATTCTACGAGCAGTACTTC. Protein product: CASKDTFYEQYF.

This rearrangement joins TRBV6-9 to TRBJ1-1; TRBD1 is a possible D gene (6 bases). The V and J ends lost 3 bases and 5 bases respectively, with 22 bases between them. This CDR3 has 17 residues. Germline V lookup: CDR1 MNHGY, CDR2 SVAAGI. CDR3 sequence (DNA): TGTGCCAGCAGTTACGCGCAGGGGCCACAAAGTGGGACTGAAGCTTTCTTT. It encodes CASSYAQGPQSGTEAFF.